The clone carrying this TCR beta chain has only a few counts. The antigen remains unidentified. CDR1 is GTSNPN, CDR2 SVGIG, per germline (reference sequence). CDR3 length: 13 residues. V was clipped by 5 bases and J by 2 bases; unmatched bases: 0. This entry is derived from a study of vaccination effects on CD4 cells after COVID-19. On the study more broadly: The median interval between the second dose and post-vaccine sampling was 72 days. Study-wide results and caveats: Researchers report that only 1 of 255 vaccine-induced clones in healthy vaccinees cross-reacted with common cold coronaviruses.

ViraFEST expansion of antigen-specific CD4+ T cells with viral peptide pools preceded sequencing. Cultured cells yielded isolated CD4+ T cells after 10 days. Two doses of BNT162b2 or mRNA-1273 vaccine were administered to participants. After two million PBMC were placed in each well, they were cultured with around 10 IU/ml IL-2 and about 10 ug/ml peptides. Libraries were prepared by immunoSEQ multiplex PCR; TCRdb keeps only in-frame clonotypes and omits some of them. The sample holds under 20,000 clones, approximately 70% seen once. The chain links TRBV30 to TRBJ2-7, with 13 bases aligning to TRBD2. The sequenced sample was CD4+ T cells from PBMCs cultured with SARS-CoV-2 spike peptides, obtained after COVID-19 vaccination. This receptor was obtained from a human donor who received a COVID-19 vaccine. CDR3 nucleotides: TGTGCCTGGGGACTAGCGGGGGCCTACGAGCAGTACTTC. Translating gives CAWGLAGAYEQYF.